Reported below is one T cell receptor beta chain. In the authors' workflow: Amplification of reference gene primers provided the estimated nucleated cell counts. TCRdb's copy holds only in-frame clones and misses some; the assay was immunoSEQ multiplex PCR. That table is the source of V, J and clone size, and D and trimming were worked out from the DNA. The repertoire includes 45,000 to 55,000 clones, around 86% of them detected once, and about 7.7% sits in the top ten. This CDR3 is built from 14 residues. Germline trimming cut 5 bases from V and 4 bases from J; bases unmatched to any gene: 5. Germline lookup yields CDR1 MNHEY and CDR2 SVGEGT. This specimen belongs to a study of blood T cell repertoires in COVID-19. Study at large: Sites in the United States, Italy and Spain provided acute and convalescent COVID-19 samples. T cells, B-cell-depleted T cells, or PBMCs provided the cDNA or gDNA that served as material.

The sample was peripheral blood. The chain combines TRBV6-2 or TRBV6-3 with TRBJ1-5, with 7 bases matching TRBD1. The clonotype was recovered from a man in his sixties with active COVID-19. CDR3 in DNA: TGTGCCAGCAGTGACAGGGTTGTTAATCAGCCCCAGCATTTT. Translation: CASSDRVVNQPQHF.